This TCR beta chain was sequenced for a study of T cells in Graves' hyperthyroidism and ophthalmopathy. Each ophthalmopathy patient scored at least 3 on the Clinical Activity Score and at least 4 on NOSPECS grade, with duration under 3 months. Patients with uncontrolled infections, other autoimmune diseases, pregnancy or lactation were excluded. Diagnoses used clinical symptoms, serum thyroxine and TRAb, thyroid ultrasound and orbital computed tomography. The source material, RNA transcripts, was used to amplify TCR beta CDR3 regions. The HTBI primer set drove a first-round RT-PCR of the TCR CDR3. TCRdb ran MiXCR on the multiplex PCR reads and lists one entry per CDR3 protein. The table has around 690,000 distinct CDR3 sequences, 20% seen once. There are a few counts of this clonotype. The sequenced sample consisted of blood. The receptor was isolated from a young man with Graves' ophthalmopathy.

CDR3 protein: CSVGELETQYF. The CDR3 DNA reads TGCAGCGTTGGGGAGTTAGAGACCCAGTACTTC. The chain carries TRBV29-1 and TRBJ2-5, with a tentative D call TRBD2 (5 bases). V lost 4 bases to trimming and J lost 4 bases, with 7 bases between them. Germline loops: CDR1 SQVTM, CDR2 ANQGSEA. This CDR3 has 11 residues.